This T cell receptor (beta chain) appears in the sequencing data of a study of Graves' ophthalmopathy and Graves' hyperthyroidism. Transcripts of RNA were the source for amplifying TCR beta CDR3 regions. HTBI-primed first-round RT-PCR preceded second-round multiplex PCR. TCRdb reprocessed the multiplex PCR reads via MiXCR and lists one record per CDR3 protein. Counted here are hundreds of thousands of distinct CDR3 sequences, about 41% occurring once; the ten biggest clones make up 3.3%. V was shortened by 7 bases and J by 6 bases, with 16 bases between the two germline ends. The CDR3 sequence is 13 residues long. CDR1 ENHRY and CDR2 SYGVKD come from the germline V gene.

The source material was peripheral blood. The chain combines TRBV10-3 with TRBJ2-7, with D possibly being TRBD2 (7 bases). This sequence originates from an adult man with Graves' ophthalmopathy. CDR3 sequence reads: CAITEGGNSEQYF. CDR3 coding DNA: TGTGCCATCACCGAGGGGGGGAACAGCGAGCAGTACTTC.